This T cell receptor (beta chain) was identified during a study of blood T cell repertoires in COVID-19. Study summary: Samples of COVID-19 (acute and convalescent) were obtained from the United States, Italy and Spain. From T cells, B-cell-depleted T cells, or PBMCs came the material, which was cDNA or gDNA.

Authors' data handling: Estimation of nucleated cell counts relied on the amplification of reference gene primers. Method: immunoSEQ multiplex PCR; TCRdb's copy keeps in-frame clones and lacks some. The V and J calls and the clone size are those of that table, but D and trimming were determined from the DNA. The sample has 95,000 to 150,000 clones, roughly 88% seen once; the top ten hold approximately 1.1%. Sequenced: peripheral blood. This TCR was sampled from a woman older than 75 with acute or convalescent COVID-19.

CDR3 in amino acids: CASSLWRGETGNTIYF. The CDR3 DNA is TGTGCCAGCAGCTTATGGCGGGGAGAGACTGGAAACACCATATATTTT. The chain is built from TRBV7-2 and TRBJ1-3; D gene uncertain. Germline CDR1 is SGHTA and CDR2 is FQGNSA. The CDR3 has 16 amino acids. The ends were cut back, 2 bases at V and 2 bases at J, with 13 bases in the middle.